The present T cell receptor beta chain was sequenced within a study of T cell changes during pregnancy in multiple sclerosis. V was clipped by 8 bases and J by 5 bases; unmatched bases: 11. The CDR3 loop spans 14 amino acids. The germline V gene has CDR1 MNHEY and CDR2 SVGAGI. TCRdb keeps only in-frame clones here, not all; method: immunoSEQ multiplex PCR. The sample carries 65,000 to 75,000 clones, 80% to 95% recorded once. Sequences were derived from peripheral blood, sampled after pregnancy. The receptor was isolated from a female donor in good health, enrolled as a control in a pregnancy study. This chain uses TRBV6-5 with TRBJ2-5; 7 bases line up with TRBD1. The CDR3 region is CASRKGPRGETQYF. The DNA for the CDR3 is TGTGCCAGCCGGAAGGGACCCAGGGGGGAGACCCAGTACTTC.